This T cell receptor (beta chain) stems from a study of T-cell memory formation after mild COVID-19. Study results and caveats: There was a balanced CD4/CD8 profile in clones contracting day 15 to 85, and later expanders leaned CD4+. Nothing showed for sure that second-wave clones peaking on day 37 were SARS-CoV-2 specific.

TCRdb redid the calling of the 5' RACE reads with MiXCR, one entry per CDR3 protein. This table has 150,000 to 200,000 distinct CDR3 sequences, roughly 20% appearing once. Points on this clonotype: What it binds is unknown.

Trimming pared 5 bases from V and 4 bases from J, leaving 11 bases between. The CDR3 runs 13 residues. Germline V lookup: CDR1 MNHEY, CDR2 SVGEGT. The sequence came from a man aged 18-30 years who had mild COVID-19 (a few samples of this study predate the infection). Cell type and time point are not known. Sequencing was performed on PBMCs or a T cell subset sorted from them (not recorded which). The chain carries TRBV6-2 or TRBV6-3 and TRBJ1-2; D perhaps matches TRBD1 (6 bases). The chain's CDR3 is CASSPGTSYGYTF. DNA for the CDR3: TGTGCCAGCAGTCCCGGGACATCCTATGGCTACACCTTC.